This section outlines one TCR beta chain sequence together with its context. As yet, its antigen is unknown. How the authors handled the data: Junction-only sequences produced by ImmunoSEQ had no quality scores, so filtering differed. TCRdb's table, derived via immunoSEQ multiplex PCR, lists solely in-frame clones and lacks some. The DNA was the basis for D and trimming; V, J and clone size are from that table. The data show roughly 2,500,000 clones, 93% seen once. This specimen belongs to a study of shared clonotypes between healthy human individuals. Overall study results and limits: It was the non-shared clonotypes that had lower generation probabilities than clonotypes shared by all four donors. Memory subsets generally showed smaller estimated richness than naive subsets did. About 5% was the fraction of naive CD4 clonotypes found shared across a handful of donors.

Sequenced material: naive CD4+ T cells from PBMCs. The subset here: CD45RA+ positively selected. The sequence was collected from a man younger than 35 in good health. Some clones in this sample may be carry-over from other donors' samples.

CDR3 in amino acids: CASSFTDRATGELFF. CDR3 sequence (DNA): TGTGCCAGCAGCTTCACCGACAGGGCCACCGGGGAGCTGTTTTTT. The chain carries TRBV7-2 and TRBJ2-2; 7 positions match TRBD1. Trimming at V came to 3 bases and at J to 4 bases, leaving 5 bases not matched to a gene. This CDR3 is 15 amino acids long. CDR1 is SGHTA and CDR2 is FQGNSA in the germline V gene.